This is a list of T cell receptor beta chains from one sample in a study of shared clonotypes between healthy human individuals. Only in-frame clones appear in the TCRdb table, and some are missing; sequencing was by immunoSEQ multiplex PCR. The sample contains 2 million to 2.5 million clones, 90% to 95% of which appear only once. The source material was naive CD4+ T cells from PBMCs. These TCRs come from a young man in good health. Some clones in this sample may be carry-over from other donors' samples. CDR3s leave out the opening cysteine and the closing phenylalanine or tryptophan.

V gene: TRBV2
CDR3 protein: ASSYSTDTQY

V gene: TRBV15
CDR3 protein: ATSRDQAPAYEQY

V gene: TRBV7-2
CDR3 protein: ASSSSLLTDTQY

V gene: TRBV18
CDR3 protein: ASSPGLAGIYEQY

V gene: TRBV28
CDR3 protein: ASSLLRQGPDTQY

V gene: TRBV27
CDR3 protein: ASIGRRTSPRDEQF

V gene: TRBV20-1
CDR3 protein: SARRSEAF

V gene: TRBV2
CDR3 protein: ASSPDPYLPGEQY

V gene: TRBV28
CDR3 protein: ASSDQNRVEGYT

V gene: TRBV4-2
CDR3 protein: ASSQVDRLLTYEQY

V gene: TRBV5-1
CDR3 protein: ASSLAEGGASEAF

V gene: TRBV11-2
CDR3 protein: ASSLAGGAGFGNTIY

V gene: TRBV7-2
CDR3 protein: ASSLRSGISSYNEQF

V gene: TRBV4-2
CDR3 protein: ASSPGEGWGLNEQF

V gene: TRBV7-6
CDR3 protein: ASSPGFPRATDTQY

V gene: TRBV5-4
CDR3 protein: ASSDREPKETQY

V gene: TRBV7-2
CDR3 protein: ASSTSVGTSEQF

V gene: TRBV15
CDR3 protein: ATSRDRETQY

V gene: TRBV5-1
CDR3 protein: ASSLTGTSGSSSHYNEQF

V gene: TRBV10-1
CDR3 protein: ASSVRKGGGYTEAF

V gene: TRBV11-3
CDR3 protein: ASSSGRGETQY

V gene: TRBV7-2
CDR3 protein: ASSLEAGGGSYEQY

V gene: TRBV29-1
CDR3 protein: SVLGTHLTGEQF

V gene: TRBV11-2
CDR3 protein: ASSLETSGFNYEQY

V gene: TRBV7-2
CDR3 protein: ASSSAGSGRVTKIYEQY

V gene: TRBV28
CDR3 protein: ASAGGTVSSYEQY

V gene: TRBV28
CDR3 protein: ASSVRGRGYGYT

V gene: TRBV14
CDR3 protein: ASSWTGGLWNTEAF

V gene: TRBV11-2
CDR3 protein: ASSFHASGTDTQY

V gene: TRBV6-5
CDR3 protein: ASSLRKGVTEAF

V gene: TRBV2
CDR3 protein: ASGKDSFQETQY

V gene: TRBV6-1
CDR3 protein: ASSDGQGGTEAF

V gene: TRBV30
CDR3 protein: AWTLLAAAQETQY

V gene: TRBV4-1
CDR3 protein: ASSQKFPAVNQPQH

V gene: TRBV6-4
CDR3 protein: ASAPEGGLGTEAF

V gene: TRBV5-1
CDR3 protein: ASSLVGGGNTEAF

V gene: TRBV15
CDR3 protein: ATSRDRGNGGEKLF

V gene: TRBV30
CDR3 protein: AWSVDLGALYNEQF

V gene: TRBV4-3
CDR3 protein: ASSRVGETQY